The subject of this entry is one T cell receptor (beta chain). Its antigen remains undetermined. Per-base qualities were not stored, and no clone one base away is much larger. The protocol used for the library was 5' RACE. TCRdb records Illumina HiSeq 2500 as the sequencer. A second roughly 7 to 11 cycle PCR used a sample-barcoded 5' primer and a J-beta primer mix. A unique molecular identifier was introduced onto each TCR beta cDNA molecule by a template-switch 5' adaptor carrying 12 random nucleotides. Each sample yielded at least 3 million CDR3-containing paired-end reads. First-strand cDNA synthesis was performed from all RNA using the Mint cDNA synthesis kit, with priming by a TRBC-specific oligonucleotide. Following uracil-DNA glycosylase treatment, all cDNA underwent a first 18-cycle PCR with the universal primers M1SS and BC2_uni_R. In the source study's methods: Each sample was normalized by randomly selecting 1 million high-quality reads, each carrying a distinct molecular identifier. Reads with shared molecular identifiers were discarded instead of being binned into consensus sequences. MiTCR, set to a Q25 quality threshold and the strictest error-elimination algorithm, was used for CDR3 identification, clonotype clustering and error correction. A nonparametric unseen species model with Euler transformation was used to estimate a lower bound on total TCR beta diversity. TCRdb cleaned the public reads at Q25 with fastp, built clones with MiXCR and kept in-frame beta chains. Here each entry gathers all rows of one CDR3 protein and keeps the most common genes and DNA. The V and J calls reflect TCRdb's pipeline rather than the authors' work. This sample lists about 1,600,000 distinct CDR3 sequences; around 42% were detected once. Roughly 7.7% of the sample is held by the ten biggest clonotypes.

The roughly 37 donors, aged about 6 to 95 years, were systemically healthy Caucasian individuals from Russia. Each donor gave about 9.7 milliliters of peripheral blood, drawn into EDTA-treated Vacutainer tubes. Ficoll-Paque density-gradient centrifugation was used to isolate PBMCs, with at least 6 million per sample. Total RNA, at least 6 micrograms per sample, was extracted from PBMCs with Trizol reagent. For every donor, flow cytometry on a PBMC aliquot measured the percentage of naive CD45RAhigh/CD27high T cells. The germline V gene supplies CDR1 MGHDK and CDR2 SYGVNS. From the cysteine up to the phenylalanine, the CDR3 has a length of 12 residues. Of all the DNA, just the CDR3 is kept, 36 bases in frame from base 1. V loses 2 bases, J loses 7 bases, and the germline ends lie 8 bases apart. The sample comes from a study of blood T cells in healthy people across ages (dated by TCRdb to between 2015 and 2017). For the wider study: In model experiments, roughly one uniquely barcoded TCR beta cDNA molecule per two T cells was captured by template switching. The study measured age-related changes in TCR beta repertoire diversity using deep sequencing normalized with unique cDNA molecular identifiers. Donors were grouped into four age groups: young (average approximately 15 years), middle-aged (around 39), aged (62) and long-lived (roughly 80). Donors of different ages were randomly distributed across sequencing lanes to avoid experimental bias. Using the same blood draw, the study looked at two additional independent replicas of 1 million unique cDNA reads for two donors, one aged 18 to 30 and the other aged 80 or older.

Overall results and qualifications from the work: Total diversity estimates from one million sequenced T cells were considered lower bounds and underestimates. Bulk unsorted PBMC profiling prevented conclusive comparison of naive and antigen-experienced compartments. As age increased, observed TCR beta diversity per million T cells dropped in a roughly linear way, and a significant reduction was already evident by age 40. The long-lived group showed more naive CD4+ T cells, fewer expanded clones and increased TCR diversity than the aged group, suggesting age selection. The CMV infection status of donors was not known, potentially confounding age-related changes in expanded clonotypes. The percentage of naive T cells measured by flow cytometry correlated strongly with observed TCR beta diversity.

The sample comprised blood. This TCR was recovered from a woman aged 18-29 years in good health. The chain is encoded by TRBV25-1 joined to TRBJ2-5; a confident D gene designation cannot be given. The CDR3 in this case is CASSEASGTQYF. The nucleotide sequence is TGTGCCAGCAGTGAAGCCAGTGGGACCCAGTACTTC.